The following is a T cell receptor beta chain sequence with its context. Clones were read by immunoSEQ multiplex PCR, and TCRdb kept only the in-frame ones, dropping some. This table holds just under 45,000 clones, around 82% found once. Time point in this sample: peripheral blood 6 weeks after treatment start. The data are from a study of PD-L1 blockade in urothelial cancer. Study at large: Blood drawn 3 weeks (second dose) and 6 weeks after treatment start was analyzed. The median number of T cells present in blood samples was 130,000 to 150,000.

This CDR3 has 15 residues. CDR1 WSHSY and CDR2 SAAADI come from the germline V gene. V was shortened by 6 bases and J by 0 bases, with 12 bases between the two germline ends. The V and J genes are TRBV10-2 and TRBJ2-1, with D maybe TRBD2 (6 bases). This specimen consisted of PBMCs, obtained around atezolizumab (anti-PD-L1) treatment. The TCR was taken from a man between 60 and 70 years old with urothelial cancer. For the CDR3, the DNA is TGCGCCAGCAGCCACCCGGGGGACTCCTACAATGAGCAGTTCTTC. It yields the protein CASSHPGDSYNEQFF.